The 16 T cell receptor beta chains presented below share a single source sample, sequenced in a study of PD-1 blockade in classical Hodgkin lymphoma. Clones were sequenced by immunoSEQ multiplex PCR, and TCRdb holds only the in-frame ones, with some missing. The sample shows fewer than 55,000 clones, 80% of them seen only once. Time point in this sample: cycle 4 day 1 (C4D1), after less than 7 weeks of nivolumab. Relapses following autologous stem cell transplantation were seen in all patients, with brentuximab vedotin exposure varying. Source: peripheral blood mononuclear cells (PBMCs), taken before the fourth cycle of nivolumab. The receptor set was obtained from a human donor with classical Hodgkin lymphoma.

This clone was seen once. The V call is TRBV7-2, the J call TRBJ2-7; D not certain. V lost 5 bases and J lost 6, with 14 bases in between. This CDR3 contains 13 residues. Germline V gene lookup returns CDR1 SGHTA and CDR2 FQGNSA. The CDR3 DNA reads as TGTGCCAGCAGCCCGAGGCGGCCTAGCGAGCAGTACTTC. Encoded protein: CASSPRRPSEQYF. The whole variable domain, remainder taken from reference TRBV7-2 and TRBJ2-7, is GAGVSQSPSNKVTEKGKDVELRCDPISGHTALYWYRQSLGQGLEFLIYFQGNSAPDKSGLPSDRFSAERTGGSVSTLTIQRTQQEDSAVYLCASSPRRPSEQYFGPGTRLTVT.

V gene TRBV10-3 combines with J gene TRBJ2-3; D possibly matches TRBD1 or TRBD2 (5 bases each). The CDR3 spans 15 residues. Germline CDR1 and CDR2: ENHRY and SYGVKD. Trimming took off 7 bases at V and 0 bases at J, with 14 bases between the two ends. DNA of the CDR3: TGTGCCATCACCCCCGACGGGGCTAGCACAGATACGCAGTATTTT. Amino acid sequence: CAITPDGASTDTQYF.

This clone was observed a single time. The genes are TRBV5-5 and TRBJ2-5; a weak D match, TRBD1 (5 bases). Trimming took 3 bases from V and 2 from J, leaving 8 bases between them. The CDR3 sequence is 13 residues long. Germline CDR1 and CDR2: SGHKS and YYEKEE (reference sequence). CDR3 DNA sequence: TGTGCCAGCAGCTCGGACATGCAAGAGACCCAGTACTTC. Translated, it gives CASSSDMQETQYF. Full variable domain (remainder filled in from reference TRBV5-5 and TRBJ2-5): DAGVTQSPTHLIKTRGQQVTLRCSPISGHKSVSWYQQVLGQGPQFIFQYYEKEERGRGNFPDRFSARQFPNYSSELNVNALLLGDSALYLCASSSDMQETQYFGPGTRLLVL.

V usage is TRBV7-9 and J usage is TRBJ2-3; D ambiguous. The CDR3 length is 12 residues. The V and J ends lost 5 bases and 0 bases respectively, with 3 bases between them. The germline V gene has CDR1 SEHNR and CDR2 FQNEAQ (reference sequence). CDR3 sequence reads: CASSRSTDTQYF. The DNA for the CDR3 is TGTGCCAGCAGCCGCAGCACAGATACGCAGTATTTT.

The CDR3 DNA sequence: TGTGCCAGTAGTGTTATAGGGGAGCAGTTCTTC. It specifies CASSVIGEQFF. The chain joins TRBV19 to TRBJ2-1; D remains unclear. The germline V and J ends were trimmed by 5 bases and 10 bases, with 9 bases remaining between them. Germline V gene lookup returns CDR1 LNHDA and CDR2 SQIVND (reference sequence). This CDR3 contains 11 residues.

The V call is TRBV10-3, the J call TRBJ2-3, with D perhaps TRBD2 (5 bases). The CDR3 has 14 residues. Germline CDR1 is ENHRY and CDR2 is SYGVKD. V was cut by 3 bases and J by 2 bases, with 9 bases left in between. CDR3 loop: CAISDRTATDTQYF. The CDR3 DNA reads as TGTGCCATCAGTGATAGGACTGCCACAGATACGCAGTATTTT.

The CDR3 sequence: CASSISLQGEWETQYF. The CDR3 coding sequence is TGTGCCAGTAGTATTTCTCTCCAGGGTGAATGGGAGACCCAGTACTTC. This chain uses TRBV19 with TRBJ2-5; tentatively, D is TRBD1 (5 bases). CDR3 length: 16 residues. V was trimmed by 3 bases and J by 5 bases, leaving 19 bases between them. CDR1 is LNHDA, CDR2 SQIVND, per germline (reference sequence).

This chain joins TRBV5-4 and TRBJ1-1; 8 bases fit TRBD1. Germline lookup yields CDR1 SGHNT and CDR2 YYREEE (reference sequence). This CDR3 spans 14 amino acids. Trimming cost V 0 bases and J 5 bases; bases outside gene matches: 3. The CDR3 spells CASSLEQGETEAFF. As DNA, the CDR3 is TGTGCCAGCAGCTTGGAACAGGGGGAGACTGAAGCTTTCTTT.

V and J are TRBV7-3 and TRBJ1-2, with TRBD1 as a possible D gene (5 bases). V lost 3 bases and J 4 bases, leaving 9 bases between the germline ends. This CDR3 is 13 amino acids long. Germline V CDR1 and CDR2: SGHTA, FQGTGA. The chain's CDR3 is CASSFGTAYGYTF. As DNA, the CDR3 is TGTGCCAGCAGCTTCGGGACGGCCTATGGCTACACCTTC.

The chain uses TRBV27 and TRBJ1-2; 10 bases align to TRBD1. The CDR3 runs 15 residues. Germline CDR1 and CDR2: MNHEY and SMNVEV (reference sequence). J was trimmed by 8 bases and V by 3 bases; bases with no gene match: 9. This CDR3 is CASSFMTGQGWGYTF. The CDR3 coding sequence is TGTGCCAGCAGTTTTATGACGGGACAGGGGTGGGGCTACACCTTC.

The chain carries TRBV7-9 and TRBJ1-1; D is possibly TRBD1 (6 bases). The V gene lost 5 bases and the J gene lost 5 bases, with 21 bases spanning the gap. CDR1 and CDR2 from the germline V gene are SEHNR and FQNEAQ (reference sequence). CDR3 length: 16 amino acids. CDR3 nucleotide sequence: TGTGCCAGCAGCCCCCCGGGGGGGGCGCGGGATACTGAAGCTTTCTTT. Amino acid sequence: CASSPPGGARDTEAFF.

V usage is TRBV9 and J usage is TRBJ2-6; D gene ambiguous. The V and J ends lost 4 bases and 0 bases respectively, with 11 bases between them. Looked up from germline, CDR1 is SGDLS and CDR2 is YYNGEE. The CDR3 length is 16 residues. In DNA, the CDR3 is TGTGCCAGCAGCCCAGAACGGTTCTCTGGGGCCAACGTCCTGACTTTC. This translates into CASSPERFSGANVLTF.

The rearrangement uses TRBV5-3 and TRBJ2-7, with TRBD2 matching 7 bases. TRBV5-3 is an open reading frame whose function is uncertain. V lost 2 bases to trimming and J lost 4 bases; unmatched junction nucleotides: 15. The CDR3 extends over 17 amino acids. CDR3 in DNA: TGTGCCAGAAGCTTCAGCGGGAAACGGACTCACAAGTACGAGCAGTACTTC. Translating gives CARSFSGKRTHKYEQYF.

V usage is TRBV28 and J usage is TRBJ1-2, with D possibly TRBD1 on 6 matching bases. The CDR3 has 13 amino acids. V shed 10 bases and J shed 6 bases, with 18 bases lying between them. Germline CDR1 is MDHEN and CDR2 is SYDVKM. This chain's CDR3 is CAILSGAAHGYTF. In nucleotides, the CDR3 is TGTGCCATTCTCTCGGGGGCAGCACATGGCTACACCTTC.

The chain joins TRBV4-1 to TRBJ1-1, with D uncertain. The germline CDR1 and CDR2 sequences are MGHRA and YSYEKL. CDR3 length equals 13 residues. Trimming took 2 bases from V and 11 from J, leaving 15 bases between them. For the CDR3, the DNA is TGCGCCAGCAGCCAACCCGCATCCCGCCATGCTTTCTTT. This encodes CASSQPASRHAFF.

The chain couples TRBV5-6 to TRBJ2-3, with 10 bases matching TRBD2. From germline, CDR1 is SGHDT and CDR2 YYEEEE. The CDR3 covers 15 residues. Germline trimming cut 0 bases from V and 4 bases from J; bases unmatched to any gene: 2. This chain's CDR3 is CASSLALAGADTQYF. CDR3 sequence (DNA): TGTGCCAGCAGCTTGGCTCTAGCGGGAGCAGATACGCAGTATTTT. Using reference TRBV5-6 and TRBJ2-3 for the parts outside the CDR3, the full variable domain is DAGVTQSPTHLIKTRGQQVTLRCSPKSGHDTVSWYQQALGQGPQFIFQYYEEEERQRGNFPDRFSGHQFPNYSSELNVNALLLGDSALYLCASSLALAGADTQYFGPGTRLTVL.